This entry lists 17 T cell receptor beta chains sequenced from one sample in a study of blood T cell repertoires in COVID-19. Generated by immunoSEQ multiplex PCR, the TCRdb table keeps only in-frame clones and is missing some. The sample contains over 140,000 clones, over 60% of which appear only once. Sequenced: peripheral blood. The source of these receptors is a woman aged 45-60 years with active or convalescent COVID-19.

Judged by abundance, this clone is medium-sized (0.01 to 0.1%). J is TRBJ1-1 and V is TRBV19, with 9 bases lining up with TRBD1. Trimming cost V 5 bases and J 7 bases; bases outside gene matches: 11. The CDR3 runs to 15 residues. Germline assignment: CDR1 LNHDA and CDR2 SQIVND (reference sequence). The CDR3 DNA follows: TGTGCCAGTAGTCCGTTTTACGGACAGGGGAGTGAAGCTTTCTTT. It specifies CASSPFYGQGSEAFF.

The chain combines TRBV21-1 with TRBJ1-2; the table's D gene call, TRBD1, was not cross checked with the DNA. TRBV21-1 is recorded as a pseudogene. This CDR3 comprises 18 residues. The CDR3 DNA follows: TGTGCCAGCAGCACACCCAGGGGGAAGACAGGGTCCAACTATGGCTACACCTTC. It is translated as CASSTPRGKTGSNYGYTF.

This chain joins TRBV5-6 and TRBJ1-1, with D perhaps matching TRBD1 (5 bases). Trimming removed 4 bases from V and 0 bases from J, with 13 bases in between. The CDR3 contains 15 residues. The germline V gene has CDR1 SGHDT and CDR2 YYEEEE. CDR3 in DNA: TGTGCCAGCAGCGTCTGGGGCCTTATGAACACTGAAGCTTTCTTT. Its translation: CASSVWGLMNTEAFF.

This clone was counted once. V usage is TRBV7-8 and J usage is TRBJ2-7; TRBD2 might be the D (6 bases). Trimming pared 1 base from V and 1 base from J, leaving 23 bases between. CDR1 is SGHVS and CDR2 is FQNEAQ in the germline V gene. The CDR3 is 19 amino acids. The CDR3 coding sequence is TGTGCCAGCAGCTTAGACAGACGGCTGAGCGGGCAGAGTTCCTACGAGCAGTACTTC. Its translation: CASSLDRRLSGQSSYEQYF.

This chain connects TRBV9 to TRBJ1-1; D may be TRBD1 (5 bases). V was cut by 1 base and J by 1 base, with 14 bases left in between. The germline V gene has CDR1 SGDLS and CDR2 YYNGEE. The CDR3 extends over 16 amino acids. CDR3 coding DNA: TGTGCCAGCAGCGTAAACCCCAGGGCCACGAACACTGAAGCTTTCTTT. Translation gives CASSVNPRATNTEAFF.

The rearrangement uses TRBV2 and TRBJ2-4; 7 nucleotides line up with TRBD1. CDR3 length: 12 residues. In germline, CDR1 is SNHLY, CDR2 FYNNEI. Trimming took 3 bases from V and 9 from J; bases not matched to a gene: 2. The CDR3 sequence is CASSEAGGIQYF. DNA for the CDR3: TGTGCCAGCAGTGAGGCAGGGGGCATTCAGTACTTC.

The CDR3 coding sequence is TGTGCCAGCAGCTTGGGAACGGGGGGCGAAGGCTACACCTTC. It codes for CASSLGTGGEGYTF. The chain recombines TRBV7-2 with TRBJ1-2; TRBD1 might be the D (6 bases). The CDR3 spans 14 residues. V was trimmed by 3 bases and J by 8 bases, leaving 16 bases between them. The germline V gene encodes CDR1 SGHTA and CDR2 FQGNSA.

In its sample, this clone was seen a few times. V gene TRBV19 combines with J gene TRBJ2-1; 8 bases are shared with TRBD1. J lost 6 bases, V lost 5 bases, and 15 bases had no gene match. The germline V gene has CDR1 LNHDA and CDR2 SQIVND (reference sequence). CDR3 length: 17 amino acids. The CDR3 DNA reads TGTGCCAGTAGTCCGGTGACAGGGGCAACCTTTGGCAATGAGCAGTTCTTC. Translated, it gives CASSPVTGATFGNEQFF.

This chain connects TRBV7-2 to TRBJ1-1, with D possibly matching TRBD1 (6 bases). CDR3 length: 14 amino acids. V dropped 4 bases and J dropped 8 bases, with 17 bases sitting between them. Germline V gene lookup returns CDR1 SGHTA and CDR2 FQGNSA. The CDR3 DNA follows: TGTGCCAGCAGCTCAGGGGATCCGCTATTGGAAGCTTTCTTT. This codes for CASSSGDPLLEAFF.

The rearrangement uses TRBV6-1 and TRBJ2-1; the match to TRBD2 covers 9 bases. Germline trimming cut 2 bases from V and 7 bases from J; bases unmatched to any gene: 9. The CDR3 sequence is 16 residues long. Germline CDR1 and CDR2: MNHNS and SASEGT. CDR3: CASSEFPSGMSNEQFF. The CDR3, as DNA: TGTGCCAGCAGTGAATTCCCTAGCGGGATGAGTAATGAGCAGTTCTTC.

The chain links TRBV4-3 to TRBJ2-1; the D gene is possibly TRBD2 (6 bases). Trimming stripped 0 bases from V and 5 bases from J, with 17 bases between. The germline CDR1 and CDR2 sequences are LGHNA and YSLEER. The CDR3 spans 17 residues. This chain's CDR3 is CASSQEEGRRRNNEQFF. The DNA for the CDR3 is TGCGCCAGCAGCCAAGAGGAGGGGCGGAGGCGGAACAATGAGCAGTTCTTC.

The rearrangement uses TRBV29-1 and TRBJ2-7, with TRBD1 matching over 11 bases. This CDR3 has 13 residues. CDR1 is SQVTM, CDR2 ANQGSEA, per germline. V lost 3 bases to trimming and J lost 6 bases; unmatched junction nucleotides: 4. CDR3 sequence reads: CSVDGTGGGEQYF. The CDR3 bases are TGCAGCGTTGACGGGACAGGGGGAGGCGAGCAGTACTTC.

In its sample, this clone was seen a few times. This sequence joins TRBV18 and TRBJ1-5; D remains ambiguous. Germline V gives CDR1 KGHSH, CDR2 LQKENI. CDR3 length equals 15 residues. V was trimmed by 2 bases and J by 3 bases, leaving 11 bases between them. Here the CDR3 reads CASSPVSQNNQPQHF. CDR3 DNA sequence: TGTGCCAGCTCACCAGTTTCACAGAACAATCAGCCCCAGCATTTT.

This chain joins TRBV2 and TRBJ1-1; D gene uncertain. The V gene's germline CDR1 is SNHLY and CDR2 FYNNEI. The V end lost 4 bases, the J end lost 5 bases, and 11 bases lay between the germline ends. The CDR3 contains 13 residues. The CDR3 nucleotides are TGTGCCAGCAGTGGAGGCGATGGTACTGAAGCTTTCTTT. Protein sequence: CASSGGDGTEAFF.

The chain employs TRBV6-5 and TRBJ2-5, with no clear D. Trimming removed 6 bases from V and 4 bases from J, with 15 bases in between. The CDR3 extends over 14 amino acids. Germline V gives CDR1 MNHEY, CDR2 SVGAGI. CDR3 coding DNA: TGTGCCAGCAGACGTCCCTATCTCGGAGAGACCCAGTACTTC. This sequence encodes CASRRPYLGETQYF.

This clone appeared a few times. The V and J genes are TRBV11-2 and TRBJ2-7; a possible D gene is TRBD1 (6 bases). CDR3 length: 15 residues. Germline CDR1 reads SGHAT; CDR2 reads FQNNGV. V lost 7 bases and J 0 bases, leaving 16 bases between the germline ends. CDR3 region: CASTEQRGTSYEQYF. The CDR3 coding sequence is TGTGCCAGCACCGAACAAAGGGGGACCTCCTACGAGCAGTACTTC.

The chain combines TRBV14 with TRBJ1-1, with D uncertain. The CDR3 runs to 17 residues. CDR1 and CDR2 from the germline V gene are SGHDN and FVKESK. The V and J ends lost 0 bases and 1 base respectively, with 15 bases between them. The CDR3 is CASSQDRRRLGNTEAFF. In DNA, the CDR3 is TGTGCCAGCAGCCAAGATCGGAGAAGGCTTGGGAACACTGAAGCTTTCTTT.